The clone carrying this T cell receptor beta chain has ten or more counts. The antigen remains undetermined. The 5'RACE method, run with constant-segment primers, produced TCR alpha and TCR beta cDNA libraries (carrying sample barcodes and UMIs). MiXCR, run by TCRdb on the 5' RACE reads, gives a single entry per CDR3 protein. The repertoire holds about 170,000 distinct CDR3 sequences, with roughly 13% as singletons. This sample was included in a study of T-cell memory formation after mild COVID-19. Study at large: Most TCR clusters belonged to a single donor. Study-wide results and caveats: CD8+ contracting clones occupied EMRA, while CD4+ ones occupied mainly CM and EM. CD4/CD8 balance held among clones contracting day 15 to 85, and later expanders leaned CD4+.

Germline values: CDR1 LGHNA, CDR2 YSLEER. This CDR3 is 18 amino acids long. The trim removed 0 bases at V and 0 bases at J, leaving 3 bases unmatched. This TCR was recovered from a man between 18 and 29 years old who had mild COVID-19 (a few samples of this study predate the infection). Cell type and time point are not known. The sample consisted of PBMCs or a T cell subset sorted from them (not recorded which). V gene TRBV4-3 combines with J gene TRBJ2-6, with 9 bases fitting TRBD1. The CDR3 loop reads CASSQDPTGGSGANVLTF. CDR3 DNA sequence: TGCGCCAGCAGCCAAGACCCGACAGGGGGCTCTGGGGCCAACGTCCTGACTTTC.